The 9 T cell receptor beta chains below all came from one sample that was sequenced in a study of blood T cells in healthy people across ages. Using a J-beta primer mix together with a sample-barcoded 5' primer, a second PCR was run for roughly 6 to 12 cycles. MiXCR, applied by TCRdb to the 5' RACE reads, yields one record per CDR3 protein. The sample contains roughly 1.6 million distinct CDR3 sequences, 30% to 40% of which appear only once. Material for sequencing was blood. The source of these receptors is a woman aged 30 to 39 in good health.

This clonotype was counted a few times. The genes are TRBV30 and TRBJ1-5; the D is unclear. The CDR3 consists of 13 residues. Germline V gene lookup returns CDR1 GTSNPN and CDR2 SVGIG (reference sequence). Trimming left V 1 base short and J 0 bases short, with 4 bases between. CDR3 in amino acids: CAWSASSNQPQHF. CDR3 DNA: TGTGCCTGGAGTGCAAGTAGCAATCAGCCCCAGCATTTT.

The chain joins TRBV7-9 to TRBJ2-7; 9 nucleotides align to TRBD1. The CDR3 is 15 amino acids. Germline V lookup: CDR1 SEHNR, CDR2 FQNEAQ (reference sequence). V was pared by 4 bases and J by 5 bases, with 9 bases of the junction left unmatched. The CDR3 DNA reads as TGTGCCAGCAGCTCGGGGACAGGGAGAATCGACGAGCAGTACTTC. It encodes CASSSGTGRIDEQYF.

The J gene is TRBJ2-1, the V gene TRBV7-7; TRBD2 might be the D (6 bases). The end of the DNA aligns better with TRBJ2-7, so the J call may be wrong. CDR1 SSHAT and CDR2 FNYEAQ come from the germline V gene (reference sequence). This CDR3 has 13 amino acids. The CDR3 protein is CASSLGGYNEQYF. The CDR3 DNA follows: TGTGCCAGCAGCCTCGGGGGTTACAATGAGCAGTACTTC.

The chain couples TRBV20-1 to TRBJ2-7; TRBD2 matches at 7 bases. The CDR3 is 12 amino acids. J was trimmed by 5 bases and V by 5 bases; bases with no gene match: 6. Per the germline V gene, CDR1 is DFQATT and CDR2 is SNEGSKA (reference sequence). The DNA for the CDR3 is TGCAGTGCTGTGGGGGGGGAACACGAGCAGTACTTC. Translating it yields CSAVGGEHEQYF.

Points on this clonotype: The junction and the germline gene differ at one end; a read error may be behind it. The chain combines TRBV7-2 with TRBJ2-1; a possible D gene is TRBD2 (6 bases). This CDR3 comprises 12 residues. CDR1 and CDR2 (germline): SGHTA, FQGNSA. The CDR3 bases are TGTGCCAGCAGCCCGGGAGTCAATGAGCGGTTCTTC. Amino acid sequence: CASSPGVNERFF.

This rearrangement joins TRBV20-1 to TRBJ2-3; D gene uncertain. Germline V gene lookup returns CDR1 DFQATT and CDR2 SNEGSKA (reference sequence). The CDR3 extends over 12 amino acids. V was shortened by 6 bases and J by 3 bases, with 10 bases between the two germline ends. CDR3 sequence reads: CSASDRTDTQYF. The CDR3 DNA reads TGCAGTGCCTCTGACCGTACAGATACGCAGTATTTT.

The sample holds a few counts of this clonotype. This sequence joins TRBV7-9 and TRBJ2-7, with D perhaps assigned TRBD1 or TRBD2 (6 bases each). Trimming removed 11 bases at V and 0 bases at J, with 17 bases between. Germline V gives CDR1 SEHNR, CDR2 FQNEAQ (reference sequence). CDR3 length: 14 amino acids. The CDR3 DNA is TGTGCCGGTACGAGGGGGGATAGCTCCTACGAGCAGTACTTC. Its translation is CAGTRGDSSYEQYF.

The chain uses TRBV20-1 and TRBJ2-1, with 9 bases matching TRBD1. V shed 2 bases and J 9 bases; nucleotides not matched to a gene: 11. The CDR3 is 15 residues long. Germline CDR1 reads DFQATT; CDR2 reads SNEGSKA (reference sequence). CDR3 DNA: TGCAGTGCTAGACGTCCCGGGACAGGGTTGGGTGAGCAGTTCTTC. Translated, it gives CSARRPGTGLGEQFF.

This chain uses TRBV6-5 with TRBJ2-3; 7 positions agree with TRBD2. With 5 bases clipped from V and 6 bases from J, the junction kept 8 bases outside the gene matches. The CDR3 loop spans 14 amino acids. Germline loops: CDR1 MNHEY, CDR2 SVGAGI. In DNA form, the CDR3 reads TGTGCCAGCAGTCCCCGGGGGGAGAGGGATACGCAGTATTTT. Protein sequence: CASSPRGERDTQYF.